This T cell receptor (beta chain) was sequenced in a study of T cell responses to AZD1222 COVID-19 vaccine. A remark on this clone: Antigen: not known.

Study results and limitations: Following two doses of AZD1222, Spike-specific TCR breadth and depth rose. Unmutated variant regions are reportedly the target of nearly half of TCRs that are spike-specific. The study identified only 6 or 7 AZD1222 recipients as seropositive at baseline.

J lost 4 bases, V lost 5 bases, and 6 bases had no gene match. This CDR3 has 16 residues. The germline V gene has CDR1 SGHTA and CDR2 FQGNSA. Sequenced by immunoSEQ multiplex PCR; TCRdb stores in-frame clones only, minus some. Of 110,000 or so clones in the sample, more than 75% were seen once. The receptor comes from an adult in good health. Sequencing used peripheral blood, obtained on day 0 of AZD1222 vaccination. The genes are TRBV7-2 and TRBJ2-1; 12 nucleotides agree with TRBD1. CDR3: CASSQQGQGAYNEQFF. Here the CDR3 DNA reads TGTGCCAGCAGCCAACAGGGACAGGGGGCTTACAATGAGCAGTTCTTC.